This T cell receptor (beta chain) comes out of a study of CD8 T cells in ankylosing spondylitis. Findings of the study overall: Seven to nine highly homologous variants made up a TCR beta motif that seemed to typify ankylosing spondylitis blood. Reported data indicate significant enrichment of disease-linked clones within matched ankylosing spondylitis synovial fluid. Clones linked with disease were CD8+ and fairly uncommon in the peripheral blood. Existing reports had already noted some motif variants in reactive arthritis synovial fluid and blood.

In germline, CDR1 is SGHTA, CDR2 FQGNSA. With V trimmed by 1 base and J by 9 bases, 7 bases remained unmatched. The CDR3 extends over 16 amino acids. As the method for making TCR beta libraries, quantitative 5'-RACE with molecular barcodes was used. Each CDR3 protein is one row after TCRdb ran MiXCR on the 5' RACE reads. This table holds fewer than 550,000 distinct CDR3 sequences, 5.3% found once. There are many counts of this clonotype. Its antigen is not known. The clonotype originates from a male donor with ankylosing spondylitis. This sequence joins TRBV7-2 and TRBJ2-1; 12 bases are a match to TRBD2. The sequenced material came from blood, either unsorted or a sorted T cell fraction (not recorded which). CDR3 region: CASSLVSTSGGGEQFF. The CDR3 DNA follows: TGTGCCAGCAGCTTAGTTTCGACTAGCGGGGGTGGTGAGCAGTTCTTC. The variable domain in full, with the rest retrieved from reference TRBV7-2 and TRBJ2-1, is GAGVSQSPSNKVTEKGKDVELRCDPISGHTALYWYRQSLGQGLEFLIYFQGNSAPDKSGLPSDRFSAERTGGSVSTLTIQRTQQEDSAVYLCASSLVSTSGGGEQFFGPGTRLTVL.